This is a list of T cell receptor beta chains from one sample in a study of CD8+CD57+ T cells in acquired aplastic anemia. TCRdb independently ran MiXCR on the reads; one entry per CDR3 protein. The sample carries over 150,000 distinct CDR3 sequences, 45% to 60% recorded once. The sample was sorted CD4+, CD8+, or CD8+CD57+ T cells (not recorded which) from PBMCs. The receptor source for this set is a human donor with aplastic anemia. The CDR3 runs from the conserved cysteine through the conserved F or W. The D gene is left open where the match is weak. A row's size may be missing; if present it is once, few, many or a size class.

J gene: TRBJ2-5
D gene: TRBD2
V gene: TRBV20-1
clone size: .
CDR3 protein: CSATRGGSNQETQYF
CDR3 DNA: TGCAGTGCAACCCGGGGCGGGAGTAACCAAGAGACCCAGTACTTC

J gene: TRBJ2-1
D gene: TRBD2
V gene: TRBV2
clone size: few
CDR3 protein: CASTILAGAEQFF
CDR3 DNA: TGTGCCAGCACCATTCTAGCGGGGGCCGAGCAGTTCTTC

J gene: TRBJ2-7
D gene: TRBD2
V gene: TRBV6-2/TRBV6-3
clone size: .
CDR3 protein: CASSYKYSGGTQIYEQYF
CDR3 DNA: TGTGCCAGCAGTTACAAGTATAGCGGGGGGACTCAAATCTACGAGCAGTACTTC

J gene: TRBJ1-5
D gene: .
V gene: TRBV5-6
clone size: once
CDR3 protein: CASSLGGGTPNQPQHF
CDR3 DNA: TGTGCCAGCAGCTTGGGGGGAGGCACTCCCAATCAGCCCCAGCATTTT

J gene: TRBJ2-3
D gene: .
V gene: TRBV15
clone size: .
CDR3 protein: CATSRDGVESTDTQYF
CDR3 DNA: TGTGCCACCAGCAGAGATGGGGTAGAAAGCACAGATACGCAGTATTTT

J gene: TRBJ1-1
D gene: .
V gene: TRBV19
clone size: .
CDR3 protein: CASGTGWTEAFF
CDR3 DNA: TGTGCCAGTGGAACAGGGTGGACTGAAGCTTTCTTT

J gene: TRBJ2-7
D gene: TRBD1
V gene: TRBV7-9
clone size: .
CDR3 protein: CASRTDRGSPYEQYF
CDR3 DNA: TGCGCCAGCAGGACGGACAGGGGATCCCCTTACGAGCAGTACTTC

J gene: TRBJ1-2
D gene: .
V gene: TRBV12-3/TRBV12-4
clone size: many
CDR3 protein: CASSHGARGYTF
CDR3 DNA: TGTGCCAGCAGCCATGGAGCTCGAGGCTACACCTTC

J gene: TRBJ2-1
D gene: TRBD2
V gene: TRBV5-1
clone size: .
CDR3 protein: CASSLVLAGTYNEQFF
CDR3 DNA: TGCGCCAGCAGCTTGGTACTAGCGGGGACGTACAATGAGCAGTTCTTC

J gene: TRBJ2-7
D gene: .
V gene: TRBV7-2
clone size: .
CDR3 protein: CASSFFYEQYF
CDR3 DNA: TGTGCCAGCAGCTTCTTCTACGAGCAGTACTTC

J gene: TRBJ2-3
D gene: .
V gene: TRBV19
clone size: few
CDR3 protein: CASSLRTSTDTQYF
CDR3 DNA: TGTGCCAGTAGTCTCCGGACTAGCACAGATACGCAGTATTTT

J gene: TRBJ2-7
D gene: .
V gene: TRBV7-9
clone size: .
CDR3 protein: CASSFDVSQEQYF
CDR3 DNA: TGTGCCAGCAGCTTCGACGTATCTCAGGAGCAGTACTTC

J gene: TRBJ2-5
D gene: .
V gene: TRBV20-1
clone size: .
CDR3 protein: CSASRGVGAGETQYF
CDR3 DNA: TGCAGTGCTTCCCGGGGTGTGGGGGCAGGAGAGACCCAGTACTTC

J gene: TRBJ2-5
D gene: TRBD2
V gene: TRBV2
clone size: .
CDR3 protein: CASRSGGWTQYF
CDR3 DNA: TGTGCCAGCAGAAGCGGGGGATGGACCCAGTACTTC

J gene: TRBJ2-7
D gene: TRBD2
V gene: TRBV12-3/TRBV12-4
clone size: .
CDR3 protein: CASSRGLAGPDYEQYF
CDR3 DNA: TGTGCCAGCAGTCGTGGACTAGCGGGTCCTGACTACGAGCAGTACTTC

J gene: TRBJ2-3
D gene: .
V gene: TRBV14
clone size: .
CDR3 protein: CASSPTSVDTQYF
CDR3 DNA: TGTGCCAGCAGCCCGACATCTGTGGATACGCAGTATTTT

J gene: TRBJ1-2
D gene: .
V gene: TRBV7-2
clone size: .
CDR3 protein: CASSSTLGGYGYTF
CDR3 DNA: TGTGCCAGCAGCTCAACACTGGGTGGGTATGGCTACACCTTC

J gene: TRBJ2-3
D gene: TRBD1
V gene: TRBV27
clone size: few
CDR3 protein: CASSLRQGPDTQYF
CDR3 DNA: TGTGCCAGCAGTTTAAGACAGGGGCCAGATACGCAGTATTTT

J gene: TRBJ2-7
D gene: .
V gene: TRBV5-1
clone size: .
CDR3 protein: CASSSTAGYNEQYF
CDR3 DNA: TGCGCCAGCAGTTCAACGGCCGGATATAACGAGCAGTACTTC

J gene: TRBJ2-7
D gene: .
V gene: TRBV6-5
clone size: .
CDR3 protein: CASSYSATGTFEQYF
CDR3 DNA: TGTGCCAGCAGTTACTCGGCTACAGGGACTTTCGAGCAGTACTTC

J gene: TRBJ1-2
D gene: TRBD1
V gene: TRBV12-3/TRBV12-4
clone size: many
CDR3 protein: CASSLTRTGGYF
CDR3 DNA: TGTGCCAGCAGTTTAACCAGGACAGGGGGCTACTTC

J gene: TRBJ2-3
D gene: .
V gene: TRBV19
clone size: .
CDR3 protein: CAPRNTQYF
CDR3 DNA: TGTGCCCCGAGAAATACGCAGTATTTT

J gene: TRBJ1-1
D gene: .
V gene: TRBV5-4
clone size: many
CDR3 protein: CASGLDPPGNTEAFF
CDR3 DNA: TGTGCCAGCGGGCTTGACCCACCTGGGAACACTGAAGCTTTCTTT

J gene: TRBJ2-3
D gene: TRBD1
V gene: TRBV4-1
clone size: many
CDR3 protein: CASSPPQGESDTQYF
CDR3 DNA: TGCGCCAGCAGCCCTCCACAGGGGGAGTCAGATACGCAGTATTTT

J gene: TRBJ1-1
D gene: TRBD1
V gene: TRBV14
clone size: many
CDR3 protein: CASSQSKPGQGYGTEAFF
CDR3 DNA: TGTGCCAGCAGCCAGAGCAAACCGGGACAGGGGTATGGAACTGAAGCTTTCTTT

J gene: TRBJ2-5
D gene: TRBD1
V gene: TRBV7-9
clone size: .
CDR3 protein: CASRDGTGAETQYF
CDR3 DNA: TGTGCCAGCAGGGACGGGACAGGGGCTGAGACCCAGTACTTC

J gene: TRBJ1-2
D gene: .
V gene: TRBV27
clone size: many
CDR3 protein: CASSCEGCYGYTF
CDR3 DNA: TGTGCCAGCAGTTGTGAGGGCTGCTATGGCTACACCTTC

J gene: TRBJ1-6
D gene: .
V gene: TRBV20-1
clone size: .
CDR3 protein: CSARNRVGNSPLHF
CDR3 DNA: TGCAGTGCTAGGAACAGGGTGGGTAATTCACCCCTCCACTTT

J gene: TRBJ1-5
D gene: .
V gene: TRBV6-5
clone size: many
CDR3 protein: CASSYRRGPNQPQHF
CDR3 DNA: TGTGCCAGCAGTTACCGCAGGGGCCCTAATCAGCCCCAGCATTTT

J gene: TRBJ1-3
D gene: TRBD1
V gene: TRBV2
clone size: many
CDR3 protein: CASSPSGAQGGNTIYF
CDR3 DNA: TGTGCCAGCAGTCCCTCGGGGGCCCAGGGGGGGAACACCATATATTTT

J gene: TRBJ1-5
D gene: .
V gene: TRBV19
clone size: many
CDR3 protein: CASSIPMRGLSNQPQHF
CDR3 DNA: TGTGCCAGTAGTATTCCAATGCGGGGACTTAGCAATCAGCCCCAGCATTTT

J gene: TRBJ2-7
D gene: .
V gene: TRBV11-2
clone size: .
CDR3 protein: CVSSLWGYTYEQYF
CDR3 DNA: TGTGTCAGCAGCTTATGGGGTTACACCTACGAGCAGTACTTC

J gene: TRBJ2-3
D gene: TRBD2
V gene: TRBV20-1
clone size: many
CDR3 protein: CSASSGGSTDTQYF
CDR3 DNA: TGCAGTGCATCTAGCGGGGGGTCCACAGATACGCAGTATTTT

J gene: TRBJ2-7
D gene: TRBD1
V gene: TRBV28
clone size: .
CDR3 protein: CASSSVGTAGNYEQYF
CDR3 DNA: TGTGCCAGCAGTTCGGTAGGGACAGCCGGTAACTACGAGCAGTACTTC

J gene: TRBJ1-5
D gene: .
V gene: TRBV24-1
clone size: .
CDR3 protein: CATSDLSTSPQHF
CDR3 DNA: TGTGCCACCAGTGATTTGTCAACCTCGCCCCAGCATTTT

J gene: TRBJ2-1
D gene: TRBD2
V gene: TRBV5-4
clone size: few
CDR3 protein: CASSLKLAGGVDEQFF
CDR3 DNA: TGTGCCAGCAGCTTGAAACTAGCGGGGGGGGTGGATGAGCAGTTCTTC

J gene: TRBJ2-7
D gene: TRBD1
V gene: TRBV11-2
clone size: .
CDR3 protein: CASSLLPTGGPYEQYF
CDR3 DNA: TGTGCCAGCAGCTTACTTCCGACAGGGGGTCCCTACGAGCAGTACTTC

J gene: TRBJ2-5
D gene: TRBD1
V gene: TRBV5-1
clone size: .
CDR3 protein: CASSLGGTGGRETQYF
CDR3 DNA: TGCGCCAGCAGCTTGGGGGGGACAGGGGGCCGAGAGACCCAGTACTTC

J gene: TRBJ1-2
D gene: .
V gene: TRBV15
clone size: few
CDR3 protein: CATGTLPGNGYTF
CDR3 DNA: TGTGCCACCGGGACACTACCTGGGAATGGCTACACCTTC

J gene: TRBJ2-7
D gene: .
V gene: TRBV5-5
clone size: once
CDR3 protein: CASSLLNGNEQYF
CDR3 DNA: TGTGCCAGCAGCTTATTGAACGGCAACGAGCAGTACTTC

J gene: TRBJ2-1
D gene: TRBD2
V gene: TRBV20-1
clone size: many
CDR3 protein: CSAPPTSGGYNEQFF
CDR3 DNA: TGCAGTGCTCCCCCTACTAGCGGGGGATACAATGAGCAGTTCTTC

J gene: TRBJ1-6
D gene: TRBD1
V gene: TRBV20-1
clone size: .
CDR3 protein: CSATPGTGPSPLHF
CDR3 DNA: TGCAGTGCCACGCCCGGGACAGGCCCTTCACCCCTCCACTTT

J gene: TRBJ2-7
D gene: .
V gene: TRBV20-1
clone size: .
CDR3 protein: CSGRLIYEQYF
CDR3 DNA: TGCAGTGGGAGGCTTATCTACGAGCAGTACTTC

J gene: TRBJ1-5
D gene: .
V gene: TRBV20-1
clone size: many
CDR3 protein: CSASRGINQPQHF
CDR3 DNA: TGCAGTGCTAGCCGCGGGATCAATCAGCCCCAGCATTTT

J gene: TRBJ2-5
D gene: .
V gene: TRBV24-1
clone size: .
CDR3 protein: CATSEAATQETQYF
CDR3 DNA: TGTGCCACCAGTGAGGCAGCCACCCAAGAGACCCAGTACTTC

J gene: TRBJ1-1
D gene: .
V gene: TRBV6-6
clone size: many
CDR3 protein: CASSTQGNTEAFF
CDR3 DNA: TGTGCCAGCAGCACACAGGGGAACACTGAAGCTTTCTTT

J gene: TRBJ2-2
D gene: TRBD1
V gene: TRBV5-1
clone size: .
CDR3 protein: CASSAAGTGGSGELFF
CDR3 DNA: TGCGCCAGCAGTGCCGCCGGGACAGGGGGCTCCGGGGAGCTGTTTTTT

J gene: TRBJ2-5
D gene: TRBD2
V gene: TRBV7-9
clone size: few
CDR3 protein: CASSGGGETQYF
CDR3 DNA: TGTGCCAGCAGCGGCGGGGGGGAGACCCAGTACTTC